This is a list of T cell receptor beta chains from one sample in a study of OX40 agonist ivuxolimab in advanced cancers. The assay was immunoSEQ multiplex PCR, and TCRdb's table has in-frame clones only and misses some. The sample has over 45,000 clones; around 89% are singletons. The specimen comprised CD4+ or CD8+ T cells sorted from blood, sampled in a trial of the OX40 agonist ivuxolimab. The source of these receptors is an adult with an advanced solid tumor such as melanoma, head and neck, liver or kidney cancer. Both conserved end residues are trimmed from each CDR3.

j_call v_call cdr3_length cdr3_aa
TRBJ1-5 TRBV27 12 ASSAGQGVQPQH
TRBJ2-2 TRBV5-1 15 ASSLGDRPDYTGELF
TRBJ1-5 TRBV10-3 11 AISDDGQELQH
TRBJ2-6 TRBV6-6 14 ASSYLQAAGANVLT
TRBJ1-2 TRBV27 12 ASSPRMGTYGYT
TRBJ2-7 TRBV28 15 ASSLSRIGSGSSEQY
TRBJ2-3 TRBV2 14 ASSGTGAAGADTQY
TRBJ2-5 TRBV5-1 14 ASRTPTGGVEETQY
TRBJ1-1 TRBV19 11 ASSSTGITEAF
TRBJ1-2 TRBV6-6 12 ASSYSGGNYGYT
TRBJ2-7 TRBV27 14 ASSPPADTYPYEQY
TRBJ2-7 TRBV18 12 ASSPGLASYEQY
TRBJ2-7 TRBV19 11 ASSMVETTEQY
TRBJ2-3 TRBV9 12 ASSFGGGTDTQY
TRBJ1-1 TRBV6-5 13 ASSSTGPPDTEAF
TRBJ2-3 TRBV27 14 ASSDLDTLGTDTQY
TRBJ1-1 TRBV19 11 ASTFSGNTEAF
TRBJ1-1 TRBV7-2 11 ASSLAGETEAF
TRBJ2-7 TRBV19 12 ASKIAGGLYEQY
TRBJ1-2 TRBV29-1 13 SVDSRQGGLYGYT
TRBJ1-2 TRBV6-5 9 ASTNGDGYT
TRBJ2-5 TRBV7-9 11 ASSHDRQETQY
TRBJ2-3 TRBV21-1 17 ASSKALDLAGGDTDTQY
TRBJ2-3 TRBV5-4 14 ASSLGTTVHTDTQY
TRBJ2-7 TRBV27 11 ASTPRYGPEQY
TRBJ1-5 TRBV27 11 ASSLSFAQPQH
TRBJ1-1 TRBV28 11 ASSFTENTEAF
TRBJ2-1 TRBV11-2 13 ASSLGTGDYNEQF
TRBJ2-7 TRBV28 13 ASRLGTGITYEQY
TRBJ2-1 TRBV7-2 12 ASSPWGTGKKQF
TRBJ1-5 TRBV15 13 ATSLGTDSNQPQH
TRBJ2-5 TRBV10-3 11 AISAPGGETQY
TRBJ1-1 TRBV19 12 ASTLGSLNTEAF
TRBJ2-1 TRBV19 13 ATMSAGGSYNEQF
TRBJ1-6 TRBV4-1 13 ASSQIQGSNSPLH
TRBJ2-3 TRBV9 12 ASSRDGGTDTQY
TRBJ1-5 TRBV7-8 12 ASSPGALGGPQH
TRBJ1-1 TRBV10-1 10 ARLSRQTEAF
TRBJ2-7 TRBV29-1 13 SVEDPTGSPYEQY
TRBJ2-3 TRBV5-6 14 ASSLSAEEREGTQY
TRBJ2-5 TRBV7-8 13 ASRSVAGAPETQY
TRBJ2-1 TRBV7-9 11 ASSYGPRWEQF
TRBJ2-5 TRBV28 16 ASSFPGGDYKYQETQY
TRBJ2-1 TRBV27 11 ASSASGSGEQF
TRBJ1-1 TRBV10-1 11 ASRAGMNTEAF